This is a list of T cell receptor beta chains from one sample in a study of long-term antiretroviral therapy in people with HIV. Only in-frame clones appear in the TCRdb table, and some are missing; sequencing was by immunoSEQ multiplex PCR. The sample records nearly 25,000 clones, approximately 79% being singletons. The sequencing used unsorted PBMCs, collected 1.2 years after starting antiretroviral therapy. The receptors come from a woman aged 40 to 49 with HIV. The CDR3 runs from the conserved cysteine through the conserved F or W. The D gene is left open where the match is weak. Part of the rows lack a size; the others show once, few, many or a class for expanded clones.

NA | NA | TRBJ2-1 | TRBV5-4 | TGTGCCAGCAGCCCCGAATCGACCTACAATGAGCAGTTCTTC | CASSPESTYNEQFF
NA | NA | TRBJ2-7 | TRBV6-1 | TGTGCCAGCAGTGACCGGGGCCTCTCTTACGAGCAGTACTTC | CASSDRGLSYEQYF
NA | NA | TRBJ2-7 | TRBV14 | TGTGCCAGCAGCCGGGGTCCAGGAAAGCCTACCTACGAGCAGTACTTC | CASSRGPGKPTYEQYF
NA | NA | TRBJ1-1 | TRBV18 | TGTGCCAGCTCACCTCAACGGGACTCTTTGCCTGAAGCTTTCTTT | CASSPQRDSLPEAFF
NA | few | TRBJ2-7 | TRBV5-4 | TGTGCCAGCAGCTCCGACCCCGGGACTGGCATCTACGAGCAGTACTTC | CASSSDPGTGIYEQYF
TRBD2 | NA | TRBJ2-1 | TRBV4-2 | TGTGCCAGCAGCCAAAGAGATGGCGGGGGGGCCGGTGATCAGCAGTTCTTC | CASSQRDGGGAGDQQFF
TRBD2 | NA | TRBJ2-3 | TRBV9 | TGTGCCAGCAGCGTAAGGGAGGGCCCCACAGATACGCAGTATTTT | CASSVREGPTDTQYF
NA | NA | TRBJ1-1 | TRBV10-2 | TGCGCCAGCAGTACCGGGACAGAAGCTTTCTTT | CASSTGTEAFF
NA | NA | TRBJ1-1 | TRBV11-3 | TGTGCCAGCAGCTTATACGGAGAGGGGGACACTGAAGCTTTCTTT | CASSLYGEGDTEAFF
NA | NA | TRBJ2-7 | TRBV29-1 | TGCAGCGTTGAGGACGGATTCTACGAGCAGTACTTC | CSVEDGFYEQYF
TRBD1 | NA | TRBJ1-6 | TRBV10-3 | TGTGCCATCAGCCTGGGACAGGATAATTCACCCCTCCACTTT | CAISLGQDNSPLHF